These 3 T cell receptor beta chains were all obtained from the same sample, sequenced in a study of blood T cell repertoires in COVID-19. Here immunoSEQ multiplex PCR was the method, and the copy in TCRdb shows in-frame clones only, minus some. The sample lists approximately 200,000 clones; about 95% were seen once. Sequenced material: peripheral blood. These receptors were collected from a man younger than 45 with COVID-19, enrolled during active disease.

The V call is TRBV3-1 (or the pseudogene TRBV3-2), the J call TRBJ1-4; the match to TRBD1 covers 9 bases. The CDR3 consists of 16 residues. Trimming cost V 3 bases and J 4 bases; bases outside gene matches: 6. Germline V CDR1 and CDR2: LGHDT, YNNKEL (reference sequence). CDR3 protein: CASSQGDRAFNEKLFF. The CDR3 coding sequence is TGTGCCAGCAGCCAGGGGGACAGGGCTTTTAATGAAAAACTGTTTTTT.

This chain connects TRBV9 to TRBJ2-3; 9 bases are shared with TRBD2. Trimming at V came to 4 bases and at J to 1 base, leaving 7 bases not matched to a gene. This CDR3 has 16 amino acids. Germline V gene sequence: CDR1 SGDLS, CDR2 YYNGEE. The CDR3 region is CASSPQRGVRTDTQYF. The CDR3 DNA reads as TGTGCCAGCAGCCCTCAGCGGGGGGTCCGCACAGATACGCAGTATTTT.

The V call is TRBV10-2, the J call TRBJ2-3; D gene unclear. The ends were cut back, 3 bases at V and 2 bases at J, with 6 bases in the middle. The CDR3 has 13 residues. Germline values: CDR1 WSHSY, CDR2 SAAADI. The CDR3 is CASSDGSTDTQYF. CDR3 sequence (DNA): TGCGCCAGCAGTGATGGCTCCACAGATACGCAGTATTTT.